Listed below are T cell receptor beta chains from one sample, sequenced in a study of T cells in Graves' hyperthyroidism and ophthalmopathy. TCRdb recomputed calls from the multiplex PCR reads with MiXCR, one row per CDR3 protein. The sample comprises approximately 720,000 distinct CDR3 sequences, approximately 19% of which are singletons, and approximately 15% rests with the top ten. Sequenced input: blood. These receptors all stem from a woman aged 45-65 years with Graves' hyperthyroidism that later progressed to Graves' ophthalmopathy. Each CDR3 is given without its conserved first and last residue. A clone size is listed for some rows: how often the clone was seen (once, few, many), or a class if it is expanded.

size	J	V	CDR3
many	TRBJ2-3	TRBV11-1	ASSLYPRRGDTDTQY
many	TRBJ2-3	TRBV12-3/TRBV12-4	ASRPLLAGGLEDTQY
many	TRBJ2-7	TRBV2	ASSVHRDRLGYEQY
-	TRBJ2-1	TRBV7-2	AKGAEGYNEQF
few	TRBJ2-7	TRBV2	ASSMDRDTYEQY
many	TRBJ2-7	TRBV6-1	ASKNWDSSYEQY
few	TRBJ2-7	TRBV27	ASSPNPGQGNLEQY
-	TRBJ2-3	TRBV7-8	ASSSPMVSSTDTQY
few	TRBJ2-5	TRBV29-1	SVDLGWQETQY
-	TRBJ2-1	TRBV24-1	ASRPQGSSYNEQF
-	TRBJ1-3	TRBV7-8	ASSSRSESSGNTIY
few	TRBJ1-2	TRBV20-1	SARLPRLSNYGYT
-	TRBJ1-2	TRBV27	ASSLSQASYGYT
few	TRBJ1-3	TRBV6-2/TRBV6-3	ASRRDRKASGNTIY
-	TRBJ1-1	TRBV10-1	ASSEFRTGVDTEAF
many	TRBJ1-1	TRBV11-2	ASGGYTEAF
many	TRBJ2-7	TRBV20-1	SAPSRPYEQY
many	TRBJ1-1	TRBV9	ASSTRQGADTEAF
few	TRBJ1-2	TRBV12-5	ASGSGVDYGYT
-	TRBJ2-1	TRBV29-1	SVESVRFANFYNEQF
many	TRBJ1-1	TRBV29-1	SVHETGQGETEAF
many	TRBJ1-1	TRBV9	ASSPTGGGTEAF
-	TRBJ2-7	TRBV6-1	ASSLATDYEQY
few	TRBJ2-5	TRBV4-2	ASSQVGAGGEETQY
-	TRBJ1-3	TRBV12-5	ASGFLIGTGVSGNTIY
many	TRBJ2-7	TRBV11-3	ASSLDGQTYEQY
many	TRBJ1-1	TRBV29-1	SVGQNTEAF
many	TRBJ2-3	TRBV7-2	ASSVTSYGTDTQY
many	TRBJ2-1	TRBV27	ASSLSFTADNEQF
few	TRBJ2-7	TRBV19	ASSIGLNREVSYEQY
many	TRBJ2-5	TRBV7-6	ASSLVGGAGETQY
many	TRBJ1-2	TRBV18	ASSYQAWEGYT
many	TRBJ2-7	TRBV12-3/TRBV12-4	ASSLYGTGSVEQY
many	TRBJ2-7	TRBV12-3/TRBV12-4	ASSGIISYEQY
many	TRBJ1-1	TRBV12-3/TRBV12-4	ASRGRQGENTEAF
-	TRBJ2-2	TRBV12-5	ASGLGQNTGELF
few	TRBJ1-2	TRBV28	ASSGGRPPRGYT
many	TRBJ1-4	TRBV7-8	AISRGFNEKLF
few	TRBJ2-5	TRBV3-1	ASSRVSGGAMETQY
-	TRBJ1-6	TRBV7-9	ASTPTGNSPLH
many	TRBJ1-1	TRBV7-2	ASSLGPSGSGFAEAF
few	TRBJ2-1	TRBV6-1	ASSTLGDKRKF
few	TRBJ2-1	TRBV30	AWGGPGGNEQF
-	TRBJ1-6	TRBV3-1	ASSRGQLSSYNSPLH
-	TRBJ1-5	TRBV2	AGRTGWTQPQH
-	TRBJ1-5	TRBV19	ASSIPGSYSNQPQH
many	TRBJ1-1	TRBV18	ASSPPTVTEAF